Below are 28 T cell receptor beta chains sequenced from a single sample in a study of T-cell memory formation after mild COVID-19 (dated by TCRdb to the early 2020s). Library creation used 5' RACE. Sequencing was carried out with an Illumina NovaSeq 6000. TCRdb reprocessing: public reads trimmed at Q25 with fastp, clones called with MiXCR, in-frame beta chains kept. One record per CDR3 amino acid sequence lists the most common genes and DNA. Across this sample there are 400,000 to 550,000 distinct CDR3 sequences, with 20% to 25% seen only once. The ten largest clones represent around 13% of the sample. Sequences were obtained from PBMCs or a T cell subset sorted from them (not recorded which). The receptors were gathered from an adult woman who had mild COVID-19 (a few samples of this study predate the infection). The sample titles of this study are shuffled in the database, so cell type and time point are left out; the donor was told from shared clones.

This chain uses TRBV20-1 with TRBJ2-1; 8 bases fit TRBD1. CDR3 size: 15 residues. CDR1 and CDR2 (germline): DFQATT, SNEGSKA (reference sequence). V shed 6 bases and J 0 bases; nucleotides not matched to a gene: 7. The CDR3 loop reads CSARQGYGSYNEQFF. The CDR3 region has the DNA TGCAGTGCCAGACAGGGGTATGGCTCCTACAATGAGCAGTTCTTC.

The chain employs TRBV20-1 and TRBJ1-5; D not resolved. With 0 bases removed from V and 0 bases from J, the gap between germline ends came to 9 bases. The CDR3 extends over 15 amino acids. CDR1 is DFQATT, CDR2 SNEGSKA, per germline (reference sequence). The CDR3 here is CSARDLRDSNQPQHF. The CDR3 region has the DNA TGCAGTGCTAGAGATCTAAGGGATAGCAATCAGCCCCAGCATTTT.

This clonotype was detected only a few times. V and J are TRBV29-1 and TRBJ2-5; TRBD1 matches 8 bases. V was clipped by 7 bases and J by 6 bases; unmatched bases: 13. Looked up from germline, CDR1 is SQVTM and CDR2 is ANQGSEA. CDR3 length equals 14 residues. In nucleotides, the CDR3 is TGCAGCGGCATACGGACAGGGTTTGTCAAGACCCAGTACTTC. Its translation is CSGIRTGFVKTQYF. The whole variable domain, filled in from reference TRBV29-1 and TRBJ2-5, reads SAVISQKPSRDICQRGTSLTIQCQVDSQVTMMFWYRQQPGQSLTLIATANQGSEATYESGFVIDKFPISRPNLTFSTLTVSNMSPEDSSIYLCSGIRTGFVKTQYFGPGTRLLVL.

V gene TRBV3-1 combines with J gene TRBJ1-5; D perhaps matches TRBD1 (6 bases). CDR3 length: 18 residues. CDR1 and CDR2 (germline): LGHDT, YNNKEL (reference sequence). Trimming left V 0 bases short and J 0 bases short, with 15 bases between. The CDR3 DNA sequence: TGTGCCAGCAGCCAAGATCAAAGGGGGGCTGGTAGCAATCAGCCCCAGCATTTT. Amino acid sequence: CASSQDQRGAGSNQPQHF.

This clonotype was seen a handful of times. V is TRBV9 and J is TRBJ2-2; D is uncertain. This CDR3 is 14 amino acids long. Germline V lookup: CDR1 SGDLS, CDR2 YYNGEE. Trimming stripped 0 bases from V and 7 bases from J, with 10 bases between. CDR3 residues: CASSVDGVDGELFF. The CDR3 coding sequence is TGTGCCAGCAGCGTAGACGGAGTGGACGGGGAGCTGTTTTTT.

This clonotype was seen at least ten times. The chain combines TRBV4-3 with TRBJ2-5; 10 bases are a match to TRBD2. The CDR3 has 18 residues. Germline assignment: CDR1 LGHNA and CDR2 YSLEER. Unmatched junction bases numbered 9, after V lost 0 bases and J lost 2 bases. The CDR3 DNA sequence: TGCGCCAGCAGCCAAGATCATAGGCTAGCGGGGGCTCAAGAGACCCAGTACTTC. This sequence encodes CASSQDHRLAGAQETQYF.

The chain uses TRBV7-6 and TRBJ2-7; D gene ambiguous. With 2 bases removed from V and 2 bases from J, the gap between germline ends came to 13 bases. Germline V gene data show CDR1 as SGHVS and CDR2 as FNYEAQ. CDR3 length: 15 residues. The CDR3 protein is CASSLSQFHAYEQYF. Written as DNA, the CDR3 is TGTGCCAGCAGCTTATCACAGTTCCACGCCTACGAGCAGTACTTC. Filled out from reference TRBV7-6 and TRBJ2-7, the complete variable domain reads GAGVSQSPRYKVTKRGQDVALRCDPISGHVSLYWYRQALGQGPEFLTYFNYEAQQDKSGLPNDRFSAERPEGSISTLTIQRTEQRDSAMYRCASSLSQFHAYEQYFGPGTRLTVT.

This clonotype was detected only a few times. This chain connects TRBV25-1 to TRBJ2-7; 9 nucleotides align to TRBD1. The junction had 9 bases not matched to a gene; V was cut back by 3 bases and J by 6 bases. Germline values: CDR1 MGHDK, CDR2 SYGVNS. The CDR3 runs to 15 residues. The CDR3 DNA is TGTGCCAGCAGTGATCGGGACAGGGTCTTAGCCGAGCAGTACTTC. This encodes CASSDRDRVLAEQYF.

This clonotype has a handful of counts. The CDR3 DNA reads TGCAGTGCTAGAGGAACAAGCGCCCAGTACTTC. It encodes CSARGTSAQYF. The rearrangement uses TRBV20-1 and TRBJ2-5; D is undetermined. CDR1 DFQATT and CDR2 SNEGSKA come from the germline V gene (reference sequence). The CDR3 extends over 11 amino acids. V lost 1 base and J 9 bases, leaving 9 bases between the germline ends.

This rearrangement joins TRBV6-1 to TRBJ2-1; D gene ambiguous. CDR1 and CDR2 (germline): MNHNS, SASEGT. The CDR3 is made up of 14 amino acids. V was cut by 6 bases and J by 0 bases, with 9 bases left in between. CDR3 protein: CASSPGYSYNEQFF. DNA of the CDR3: TGTGCCAGCAGCCCAGGATACTCCTACAATGAGCAGTTCTTC.

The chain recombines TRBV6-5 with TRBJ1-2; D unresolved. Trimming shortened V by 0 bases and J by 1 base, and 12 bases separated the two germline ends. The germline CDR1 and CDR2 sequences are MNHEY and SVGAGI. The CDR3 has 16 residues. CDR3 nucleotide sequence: TGTGCCAGCAGTTACTCCGGGCGGTCAAATAACTATGGCTACACCTTC. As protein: CASSYSGRSNNYGYTF.

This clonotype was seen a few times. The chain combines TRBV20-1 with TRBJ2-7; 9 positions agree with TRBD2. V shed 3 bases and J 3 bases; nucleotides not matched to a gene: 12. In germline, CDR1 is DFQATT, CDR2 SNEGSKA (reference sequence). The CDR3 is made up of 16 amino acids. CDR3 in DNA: TGCAGTGCTAGCGCCCCAAGTAGCGGGAGAGGCTACGAGCAGTACTTC. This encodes CSASAPSSGRGYEQYF.

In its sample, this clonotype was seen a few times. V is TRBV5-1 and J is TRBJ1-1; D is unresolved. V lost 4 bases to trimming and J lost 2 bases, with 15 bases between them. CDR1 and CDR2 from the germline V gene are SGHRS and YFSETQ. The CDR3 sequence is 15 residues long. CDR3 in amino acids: CASSPDSGFNTEAFF. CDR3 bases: TGCGCCAGCAGCCCCGATTCGGGGTTCAACACTGAAGCTTTCTTT.

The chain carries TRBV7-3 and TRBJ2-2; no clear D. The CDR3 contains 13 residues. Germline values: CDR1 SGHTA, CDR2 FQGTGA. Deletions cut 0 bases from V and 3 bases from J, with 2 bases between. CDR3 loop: CASSLTYTGELFF. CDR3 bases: TGTGCCAGCAGCTTAACGTACACCGGGGAGCTGTTTTTT.

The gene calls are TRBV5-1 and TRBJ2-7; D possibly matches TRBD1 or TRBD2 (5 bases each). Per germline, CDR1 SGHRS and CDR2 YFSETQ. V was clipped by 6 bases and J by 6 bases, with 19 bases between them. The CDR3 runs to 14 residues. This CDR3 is CASIREGTPREQYF. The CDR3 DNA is TGCGCCAGCATCCGAGAGGGGACCCCCCGCGAGCAGTACTTC.

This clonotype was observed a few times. This chain's CDR3 is CASSQQRGAWDTQYF. DNA of the CDR3: TGTGCCAGCAGCCAGCAGCGGGGAGCGTGGGATACGCAGTATTTT. The V gene is TRBV6-5, the J gene TRBJ2-3; 7 bases are shared with TRBD2. Germline CDR1 reads MNHEY; CDR2 reads SVGAGI. Unmatched junction bases numbered 12, after V lost 6 bases and J lost 6 bases. The CDR3 is 15 amino acids.

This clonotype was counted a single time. The CDR3 DNA follows: TGCGCCAGCAGCCACCCTTTAGCGGGGGATAGCACAGATACGCAGTATTTT. Translation gives CASSHPLAGDSTDTQYF. The chain links TRBV4-1 to TRBJ2-3, with 9 bases that match TRBD2. V lost 3 bases to trimming and J lost 0 bases; unmatched junction nucleotides: 7. The CDR3 has 17 amino acids. Germline CDR1 MGHRA, CDR2 YSYEKL.

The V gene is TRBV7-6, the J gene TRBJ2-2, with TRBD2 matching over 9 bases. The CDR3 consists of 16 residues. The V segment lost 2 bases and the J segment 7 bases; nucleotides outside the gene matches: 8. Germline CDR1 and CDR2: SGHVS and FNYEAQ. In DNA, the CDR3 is TGTGCCAGCAGCTTATCTGGCGGGGGGGCTCTCGGGGAGCTGTTTTTT. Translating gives CASSLSGGGALGELFF.

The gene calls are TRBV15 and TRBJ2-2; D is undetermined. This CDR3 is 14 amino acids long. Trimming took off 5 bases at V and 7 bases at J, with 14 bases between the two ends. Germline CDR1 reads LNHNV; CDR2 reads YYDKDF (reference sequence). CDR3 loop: CATSSRAGNGELFF. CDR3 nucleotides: TGTGCCACCAGCTCCCGGGCTGGCAACGGGGAGCTGTTTTTT.

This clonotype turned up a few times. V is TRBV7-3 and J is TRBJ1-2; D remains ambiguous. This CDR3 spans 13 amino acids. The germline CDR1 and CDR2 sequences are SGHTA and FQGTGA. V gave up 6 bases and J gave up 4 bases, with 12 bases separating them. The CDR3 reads CASRTRRSYGYTF. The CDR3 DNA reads TGTGCCAGCAGAACTAGAAGATCCTATGGCTACACCTTC.

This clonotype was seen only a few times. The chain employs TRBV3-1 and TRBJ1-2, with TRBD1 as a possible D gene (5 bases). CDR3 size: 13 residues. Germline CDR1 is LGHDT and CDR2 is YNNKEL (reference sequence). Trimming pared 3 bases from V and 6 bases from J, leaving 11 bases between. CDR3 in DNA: TGTGCCAGCAGCCAGTTCAAAGGGGATGGCTACACCTTC. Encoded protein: CASSQFKGDGYTF.

The DNA for the CDR3 is TGTGCCAGCAGCTCACTACGGGAGGGACAGGGGGCTTTCAATGAGCAGTTCTTC. Protein sequence: CASSSLREGQGAFNEQFF. The chain combines TRBV6-5 with TRBJ2-1; 12 bases are a match to TRBD1. V lost 6 bases, J lost 6 bases, and 15 bases stayed unmatched. In germline, CDR1 is MNHEY, CDR2 SVGAGI. The CDR3 runs to 18 residues.

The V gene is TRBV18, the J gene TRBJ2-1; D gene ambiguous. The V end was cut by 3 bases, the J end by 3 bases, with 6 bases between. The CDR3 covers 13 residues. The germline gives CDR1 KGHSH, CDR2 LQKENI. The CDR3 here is CASSPLSYNEQFF. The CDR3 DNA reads TGTGCCAGCTCACCTCTTAGCTACAATGAGCAGTTCTTC.

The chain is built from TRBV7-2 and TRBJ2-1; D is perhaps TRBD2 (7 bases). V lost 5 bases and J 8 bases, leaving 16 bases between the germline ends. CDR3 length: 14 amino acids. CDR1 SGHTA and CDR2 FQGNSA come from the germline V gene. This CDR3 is CASSPRGAFYEQFF. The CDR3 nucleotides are TGTGCCAGCAGCCCCCGGGGGGCCTTCTATGAGCAGTTCTTC. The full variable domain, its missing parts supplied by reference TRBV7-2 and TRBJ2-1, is GAGVSQSPSNKVTEKGKDVELRCDPISGHTALYWYRQSLGQGLEFLIYFQGNSAPDKSGLPSDRFSAERTGGSVSTLTIQRTQQEDSAVYLCASSPRGAFYEQFFGPGTRLTVL.

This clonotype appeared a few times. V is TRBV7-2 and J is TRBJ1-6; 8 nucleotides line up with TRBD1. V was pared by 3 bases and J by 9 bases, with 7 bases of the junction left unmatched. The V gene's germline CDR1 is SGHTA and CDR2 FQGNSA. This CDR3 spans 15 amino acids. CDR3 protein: CASSFPGGAGSPLHF. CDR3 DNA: TGTGCCAGCAGCTTTCCAGGGGGCGCCGGTTCACCCCTCCACTTT.

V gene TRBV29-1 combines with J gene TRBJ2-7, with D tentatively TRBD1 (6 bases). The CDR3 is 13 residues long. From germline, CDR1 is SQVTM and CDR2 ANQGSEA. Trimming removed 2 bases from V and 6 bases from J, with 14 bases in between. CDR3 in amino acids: CSVETWDTGEQYF. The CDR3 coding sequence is TGCAGCGTTGAAACGTGGGACACTGGCGAGCAGTACTTC.

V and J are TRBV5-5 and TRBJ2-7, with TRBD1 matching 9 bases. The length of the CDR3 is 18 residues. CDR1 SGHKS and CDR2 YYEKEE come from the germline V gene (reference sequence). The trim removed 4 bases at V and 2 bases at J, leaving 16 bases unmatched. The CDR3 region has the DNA TGTGCCAGCAGCCCCGGTTTTATCCGGGACAGGGCAACCTACGAGCAGTACTTC. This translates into CASSPGFIRDRATYEQYF.

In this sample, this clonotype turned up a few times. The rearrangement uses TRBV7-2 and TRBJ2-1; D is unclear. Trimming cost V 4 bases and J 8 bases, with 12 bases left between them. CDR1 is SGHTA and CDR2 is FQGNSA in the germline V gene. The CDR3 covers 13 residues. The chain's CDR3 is CASSSHTTYEQFF. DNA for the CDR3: TGTGCCAGCAGCTCCCATACTACTTATGAGCAGTTCTTC.